The 15 T cell receptor beta chains below come from one sample, sequenced in a study of blood T cell repertoires in COVID-19. Sequencing used immunoSEQ multiplex PCR; TCRdb keeps in-frame clones, though not all of them. The repertoire holds roughly 300,000 clones, with 80% to 95% as singletons. The sequencing sample was made of peripheral blood. The receptors originated from a woman aged 25 to 39 with COVID-19, enrolled during active disease.

The rearrangement joins TRBV6-5 to TRBJ2-7, with 7 positions matching TRBD1. Germline CDR1 MNHEY, CDR2 SVGAGI. The CDR3 consists of 15 residues. Losses at the gene ends were 1 base for V and 2 bases for J; bases not matched to a gene: 5. CDR3 bases: TGTGCCAGCAGTTACTTCGGGACAGACCCCTACGAGCAGTACTTC. Amino acid sequence: CASSYFGTDPYEQYF.

This clone was counted a single time. The chain couples TRBV30 to TRBJ2-4; D remains ambiguous. Germline loops: CDR1 GTSNPN, CDR2 SVGIG (reference sequence). The CDR3 length is 13 residues. V gave up 0 bases and J gave up 9 bases, with 12 bases separating them. CDR3 sequence (DNA): TGTGCCTGGAGTGTGCTAGTCTCTGGCATTCAGTACTTC. It is translated as CAWSVLVSGIQYF.

The chain employs TRBV6-5 and TRBJ1-5; 8 nucleotides match TRBD1. This CDR3 contains 15 residues. The V segment lost 6 bases and the J segment 1 base; nucleotides outside the gene matches: 5. Germline CDR1 reads MNHEY; CDR2 reads SVGAGI. The CDR3 DNA follows: TGTGCCAGCAGAACCGACAGGGGAAGCAATCAGCCCCAGCATTTT. It yields the protein CASRTDRGSNQPQHF.

V gene TRBV30 combines with J gene TRBJ1-1, with D maybe TRBD1 (5 bases). The CDR3 extends over 13 amino acids. Germline CDR1 and CDR2: GTSNPN and SVGIG (reference sequence). Trimming pared 2 bases from V and 4 bases from J, leaving 11 bases between. CDR3 nucleotides: TGTGCCTGGAGTTGGAACGGGGGCACTGAAGCTTTCTTT. It yields the protein CAWSWNGGTEAFF.

This chain connects TRBV30 to TRBJ2-1; TRBD2 matches 8 bases. This CDR3 is built from 16 residues. CDR1 GTSNPN and CDR2 SVGIG come from the germline V gene (reference sequence). The junction had 15 bases not matched to a gene; V was cut back by 3 bases and J by 8 bases. CDR3 nucleotides: TGTGCCTGGAGCGCCGGACCGGGACTAGGTAGCGATGAGCAGTTCTTC. Its translation is CAWSAGPGLGSDEQFF.

The V call is TRBV2, the J call TRBJ1-4, with D perhaps TRBD1 (5 bases). From germline, CDR1 is SNHLY and CDR2 FYNNEI. Trimming cost V 5 bases and J 9 bases, with 22 bases left between them. CDR3 length: 16 amino acids. CDR3 protein: CASSPRQLPGRQKLFF. The CDR3 DNA follows: TGTGCCAGCAGTCCTCGACAACTGCCAGGGAGGCAAAAACTGTTTTTT.

The rearrangement links TRBV6-5 to TRBJ2-3; 8 nucleotides agree with TRBD1. V lost 5 bases, J lost 5 bases, and 9 bases stayed unmatched. CDR1 is MNHEY, CDR2 SVGAGI, per germline. The CDR3 consists of 15 residues. CDR3 nucleotide sequence: TGTGCCAGCAGTACAAGGACAGGGTCTGGAGATACGCAGTATTTT. Its translation: CASSTRTGSGDTQYF.

The genes are TRBV7-9 and TRBJ2-3, with 9 nucleotides matching TRBD2. The germline CDR1 and CDR2 sequences are SEHNR and FQNEAQ (reference sequence). The CDR3 runs 17 residues. The V and J ends lost 2 bases and 2 bases, in that order; junction bases with no gene match: 8. The DNA of the CDR3 is TGTGCCAGCAGCTTACTCTGGCGGGAGGGGGCCACAGATACGCAGTATTTT. Protein sequence: CASSLLWREGATDTQYF.

The V call is TRBV5-5, the J call TRBJ1-1, with D perhaps TRBD1 (6 bases). CDR1 SGHKS and CDR2 YYEKEE come from the germline V gene (reference sequence). The CDR3 is 15 amino acids. Trimming removed 2 bases from V and 7 bases from J, with 18 bases in between. The CDR3 region has the DNA TGTGCCAGCAGCTTCAGACAGGTAGATCCCGGTGAAGCTTTCTTT. Amino acid sequence: CASSFRQVDPGEAFF.

This chain joins TRBV3-1 (or the pseudogene TRBV3-2) and TRBJ2-2; the match to TRBD1 covers 10 bases. Germline V CDR1 and CDR2: LGHDT, YNNKEL (reference sequence). Unmatched junction bases numbered 5, after V lost 3 bases and J lost 4 bases. The CDR3 is 16 amino acids. The CDR3, as DNA: TGTGCCAGCAGCCACTACCGGGACAGGGGCACCGGGGAGCTGTTTTTT. Its protein is CASSHYRDRGTGELFF.

The chain joins TRBV30 to TRBJ1-3; possibly TRBD1 for D (6 bases). Deletions cut 6 bases from V and 0 bases from J, with 9 bases between. The CDR3 has 13 amino acids. Germline lookup yields CDR1 GTSNPN and CDR2 SVGIG (reference sequence). In DNA, the CDR3 is TGTGCCTGTACAGGGAGCTCTGGAAACACCATATATTTT. As protein: CACTGSSGNTIYF.

The chain carries TRBV30 and TRBJ2-7, with TRBD2 identical over 9 bases. Germline trimming cut 0 bases from V and 2 bases from J; bases unmatched to any gene: 5. The CDR3 runs 15 residues. Germline CDR1 is GTSNPN and CDR2 is SVGIG (reference sequence). CDR3 DNA: TGTGCCTGGAGTGTAGGGTTAGCGGGGGCCTACGAGCAGTACTTC. Residues: CAWSVGLAGAYEQYF.

The chain recombines TRBV6-5 with TRBJ1-1; 8 bases line up with TRBD1. Looked up from germline, CDR1 is MNHEY and CDR2 is SVGAGI. This CDR3 has 14 amino acids. V dropped 6 bases and J dropped 3; count of bases not matched to a gene: 6. DNA of the CDR3: TGTGCCAGCAGGTGGACAGGGAGGGACACTGAAGCTTTCTTT. Residues: CASRWTGRDTEAFF.

The genes are TRBV11-2 and TRBJ2-7; the match to TRBD2 covers 7 bases. Unmatched junction bases numbered 11, after V lost 2 bases and J lost 1 base. CDR3 length: 17 residues. Germline CDR1 SGHAT, CDR2 FQNNGV. The CDR3 DNA is TGTGCCAGCAGCTTAACGGGGCTAGCGGATTCATCCTACGAGCAGTACTTC. Protein: CASSLTGLADSSYEQYF.

The rearrangement links TRBV28 to TRBJ2-7, with a weak D call TRBD2 (7 bases). This CDR3 has 14 residues. The V gene's germline CDR1 is MDHEN and CDR2 SYDVKM. Trimming cost V 6 bases and J 4 bases, with 16 bases left between them. For the CDR3, the DNA is TGTGCCAGCAGCAGGGGACTACAGGTTTACGAGCAGTACTTC. Protein product: CASSRGLQVYEQYF.